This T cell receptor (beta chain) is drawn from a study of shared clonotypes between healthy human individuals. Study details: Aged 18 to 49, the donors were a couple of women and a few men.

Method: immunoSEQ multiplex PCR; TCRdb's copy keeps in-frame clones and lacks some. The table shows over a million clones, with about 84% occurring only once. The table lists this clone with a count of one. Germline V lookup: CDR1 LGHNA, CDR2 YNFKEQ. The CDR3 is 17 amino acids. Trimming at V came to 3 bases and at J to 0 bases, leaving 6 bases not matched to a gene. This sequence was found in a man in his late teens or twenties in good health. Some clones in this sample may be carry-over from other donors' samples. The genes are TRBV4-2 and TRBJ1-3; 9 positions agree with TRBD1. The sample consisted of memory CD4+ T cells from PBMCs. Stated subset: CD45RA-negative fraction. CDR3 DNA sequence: TGTGCCAGCAGCCATGCTGGACAGGGGAGCTCTGGAAACACCATATATTTT. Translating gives CASSHAGQGSSGNTIYF.